The sequence of this TCR beta chain was determined in a study of T cells in Graves' hyperthyroidism and ophthalmopathy. Study-wide context: Prior to any treatment, at the point of initial diagnosis, peripheral blood was collected.

This clonotype has at least ten counts. There were TCR beta CDR3 regions amplified from RNA transcripts. A first-round RT-PCR of the TCR CDR3 used the HTBI primer set. A single record per CDR3 protein comes from TCRdb applying MiXCR to the multiplex PCR reads. Seen here are 690,000 or so distinct CDR3 sequences, about 19% observed once, and the top ten hold approximately 15%. Criteria for exclusion of patients were uncontrolled infection, other autoimmune disease, pregnancy or lactation. CDR3 length: 12 amino acids. The V end lost 5 bases, the J end lost 5 bases, and 8 bases lay between the germline ends. Germline lookup yields CDR1 SGHAT and CDR2 FQDESV (reference sequence).

This sequence joins TRBV11-1 and TRBJ2-3; D call uncertain. This TCR was recovered from a woman aged 45 to 65 with Graves' hyperthyroidism that later progressed to Graves' ophthalmopathy. Sequencing input: blood. CDR3 sequence reads: CASSPFVDTQYF. DNA for the CDR3: TGTGCCAGCAGCCCTTTCGTAGATACGCAGTATTTT.